This T cell receptor beta chain was sequenced in a study of shared clonotypes between healthy human individuals. CDR3 size: 14 residues. Between the trimmed V and J ends, which lost 8 bases and 3 bases, there was a span of 14 bases. Germline V CDR1 and CDR2: SGHTA, FQGNSA. Naive CD8 populations comprised CD45RO-negative cells positively selected for CCR7, excluding terminally differentiated effector memory CD45RA+ cells. Study results and limitations: Memory subsets generally showed smaller estimated richness than naive subsets did. In contrast to clonotypes shared by all four donors, non-shared clonotypes had lower generation probabilities.

The genomic DNA of each subset was split evenly across several immunoSEQ plates. When replicate PCRs were run on sorted subsets, they used around 200 ng DNA, tens of thousands of T cell genomes. Clones were read by immunoSEQ multiplex PCR, and TCRdb kept only the in-frame ones, dropping some. The profile shows 2 million to 2.5 million clones, roughly 95% of them singletons. A note on this clone: What it binds is not known.

The clonotype originates from a man in his late teens or twenties in good health. The V and J genes are TRBV7-2 and TRBJ2-1; unclear D gene. Sequencing was performed on naive CD8+ T cells sorted from blood. In nucleotides, the CDR3 is TGTGCCAGCCCCGAGGAAGGGTACTACAATGAGCAGTTCTTC. Translating gives CASPEEGYYNEQFF.